The rows below give T cell receptor beta chains drawn from one sample of a study of neurological immune-mediated disorders. TCRdb recomputed calls from the 5' RACE reads with MiXCR, one row per CDR3 protein. Of approximately 26,000 distinct CDR3 sequences listed, 3% to 3.5% were seen once; the top ten hold 7%. The sequencing input was PBMCs. The receptor set was obtained from a woman aged 25 to 39 with multiple sclerosis. Each CDR3 is given with its conserved first and last residue. A D gene is named only where the DNA matches it firmly. A row's size may be missing; if present it is once, few, many or a size class.

clone size	D gene	V gene	J gene	CDR3 DNA	CDR3 protein
many	TRBD1	TRBV29-1	TRBJ2-3	TGCAGCGTAGAACCGGGACAGGGGGCAGGAGATACGCAGTATTTT	CSVEPGQGAGDTQYF
many	.	TRBV13	TRBJ2-7	TGTGCCAGCAGCTTAAAACGGAGGGGTAATCCCTACGAGCAGTACTTC	CASSLKRRGNPYEQYF
.	.	TRBV5-1	TRBJ2-3	TGCGCCAGCAGCCGTCTTGGGGGGGATACGCAGTATTTT	CASSRLGGDTQYF
many	.	TRBV12-3/TRBV12-4	TRBJ1-1	TGTGCCAGCACCTCTAGGATGAAGGGAACTGAAGCTTTCTTT	CASTSRMKGTEAFF
.	TRBD1	TRBV6-2/TRBV6-3	TRBJ1-5	TGTGCCACCACAGACAGGGAGAATCAGCCCCAGCATTTT	CATTDRENQPQHF
many	.	TRBV9	TRBJ2-3	TGTGCCAGCAGCGGACCCCAGGGGCGAGATACGCAGTATTTT	CASSGPQGRDTQYF
many	TRBD2	TRBV20-1	TRBJ2-5	TGCAGTGCTACCGCTAGCGGGGGGCATGGAGAGACCCAGTACTTC	CSATASGGHGETQYF
many	.	TRBV2	TRBJ2-1	TGTGCCAGCAGGGCGCGAGGGGGAAGCTCCTACAATGAGCAGTTCTTC	CASRARGGSSYNEQFF
many	TRBD2	TRBV5-1	TRBJ2-1	TGCGCCAGCAGCTTTTTTGGGGGAGGGACGATTTACAATGAGCAGTTCTTC	CASSFFGGGTIYNEQFF
many	.	TRBV27	TRBJ1-3	TGTGCCAGCAGTTTATTTCCAGGTTTTGGAAACACCATATATTTT	CASSLFPGFGNTIYF
many	.	TRBV11-2	TRBJ2-2	TGTGCCAGCAGCTTATGGGCCGGCAGTCGTAACACCGGGGAGCTGTTTTTT	CASSLWAGSRNTGELFF
many	TRBD1	TRBV20-1	TRBJ2-6	TGCAGTGCTCGTCAATCCGGGACAGGGAAAACTGGGGCCAACGTCCTGACTTTC	CSARQSGTGKTGANVLTF
.	.	TRBV5-1	TRBJ2-3	TGCGCCAGCAGCTTTATCAGGAGCACAGATACGCAGTATTTT	CASSFIRSTDTQYF
many	TRBD2	TRBV12-3/TRBV12-4	TRBJ2-3	TGTGCCAGCAGTCCCGGACTAGCGGGAGTATCTGATACGCAGTATTTT	CASSPGLAGVSDTQYF
few	.	TRBV7-2	TRBJ1-5	TGTGCCAGCAGCCCGCGTGGACGCGGGCCCCAGAATTTT	CASSPRGRGPQNF
many	.	TRBV5-1	TRBJ2-3	TGCGCCAGCAGCTTGGCCGAGGGCGCAGATACGCAGTATTTT	CASSLAEGADTQYF
medium-sized	TRBD2	TRBV20-1	TRBJ2-1	TGCAGTGCTGCCGGGACTAGGGTTGAGCAGTTCTTC	CSAAGTRVEQFF
medium-sized	.	TRBV10-3	TRBJ2-5	TGTGCCATCAGTGATACACTTGGGACAACGTACCGTACCCAGTACTTC	CAISDTLGTTYRTQYF
many	.	TRBV12-3/TRBV12-4	TRBJ2-1	TGTGCCAGCACATCTTGGACTACTACCGCGGATGAGCAGTTCTTC	CASTSWTTTADEQFF
many	.	TRBV5-6	TRBJ1-3	TGTGCCAGCAGCTTTCCTCCGGGATTTGGAAACACCATATATTTT	CASSFPPGFGNTIYF
many	TRBD2	TRBV29-1	TRBJ2-1	TGCAGCGTTGAAATGGTTAGCGGGAGGGAGGGTGAGCAGTTCTTC	CSVEMVSGREGEQFF
many	.	TRBV12-3/TRBV12-4	TRBJ2-7	TGTGCCAGCAGTCTACTTGATGGCTCCTACGAGCAGTACTTC	CASSLLDGSYEQYF
many	.	TRBV5-1	TRBJ1-1	TGCGCCAGCAGCTCACAGGGCGCTGAAGCTTTCTTT	CASSSQGAEAFF
many	TRBD2	TRBV6-5	TRBJ2-7	TGTGCCAGCAGTTACGTTCGGACGGGGGGTTACGAGCAGTACTTC	CASSYVRTGGYEQYF
many	TRBD1	TRBV29-1	TRBJ1-5	TGCAGCGTCCGACAGGGTATTAATCAGCCCCAGCATTTT	CSVRQGINQPQHF
many	TRBD2	TRBV13	TRBJ2-1	TGTGCCAGCAGCCCTCCTCCCGGGACTAGCGCCTACAATGAGCAGTTCTTC	CASSPPPGTSAYNEQFF
many	.	TRBV7-9	TRBJ2-2	TGTGCCTTCCCGAGGGGGACCGGGGAGCTGTTTTTT	CAFPRGTGELFF
many	TRBD1	TRBV15	TRBJ2-3	TGTGCCACCAGCAACGGACAGGCCACAGATACGCAGTATTTT	CATSNGQATDTQYF
medium-sized	.	TRBV5-1	TRBJ1-1	TGCGCCAGCAGCTCACAGGAACCTTATTTGAACACTGAAGCTTTCTTT	CASSSQEPYLNTEAFF
many	.	TRBV11-2	TRBJ2-2	TGTGCCAGCAGCTTCGCCCGGAGCATTACCGGGGAGCTGTTTTTT	CASSFARSITGELFF
many	.	TRBV6-2/TRBV6-3	TRBJ2-3	TGTGCCAGCAGCCCTTGGGCAGCTAGTGATACGCAGTATTTT	CASSPWAASDTQYF
few	.	TRBV19	TRBJ1-2	TGTGCCAGTAGTATTCTCCTCTCGGATGGCTACACCTTC	CASSILLSDGYTF
few	TRBD1	TRBV3-1	TRBJ2-3	TGTGCCAGCAGCCAACCGGGACAGATCACAGATACGCAGTATTTT	CASSQPGQITDTQYF
many	.	TRBV28	TRBJ2-7	TGTGCCAGCAGACGGTTGGAACGGGGCTACGATGAGCAGTACTTC	CASRRLERGYDEQYF
many	.	TRBV10-3	TRBJ1-2	TGTGCCATCAGTGACCCCGGACGGTCAAATGGCTACACCTTC	CAISDPGRSNGYTF
many	TRBD1	TRBV7-8	TRBJ1-6	TGTGCCAGCAGCTTAGCCCAGGGGGCAGACAATTCACCCCTCCACTTT	CASSLAQGADNSPLHF
many	TRBD1	TRBV5-1	TRBJ2-1	TGCGCCAGCAGCTTGACGGACAGGGTGCCCAATGAGCAGTTCTTC	CASSLTDRVPNEQFF
many	.	TRBV7-2	TRBJ1-1	TGTGCCAGCAGCCCCGACATTCCGATAATGCGGCTCATGAACACTGAAGCTTTCTTT	CASSPDIPIMRLMNTEAFF
many	TRBD1	TRBV20-1	TRBJ2-5	TGCAGTGCTTTGGGACAGTACCAAGAGACCCAGTACTTC	CSALGQYQETQYF
many	.	TRBV5-1	TRBJ2-1	TGCGCCAGCAGCTTACCCTACACGGTTTACAATGAGCAGTTCTTC	CASSLPYTVYNEQFF
many	.	TRBV5-5	TRBJ2-7	TGTGCCAGCAGCAGACGGAGCTCCTACGAGCAGTACTTC	CASSRRSSYEQYF